Below, 23 T cell receptor beta chains from the same sample are listed, as sequenced in a study of blood T cell repertoires in COVID-19. Clones were read by immunoSEQ multiplex PCR, and TCRdb kept only the in-frame ones, dropping some. The sample lists about 110,000 clones, 70% to 90% occurring once. The sample consisted of peripheral blood. The receptors here all came from a man between 45 and 60 years old with active or convalescent COVID-19.

The sample holds one count of this clone. The chain couples TRBV29-1 to TRBJ2-3; no clear D. With 1 base removed from V and 2 bases from J, the gap between germline ends came to 7 bases. Germline-derived CDR1 and CDR2 are SQVTM and ANQGSEA. The CDR3 sequence is 13 residues long. In DNA form, the CDR3 reads TGCAGCGTTGAAGTGGGCCACACAGATACGCAGTATTTT. As protein: CSVEVGHTDTQYF.

CDR3 nucleotide sequence: TGTGCCAGCAACCTTGAGGGTTTAGGCTATGGCTACACCTTC. As protein: CASNLEGLGYGYTF. The chain combines TRBV5-4 with TRBJ1-2; D not resolved. Trimming took off 6 bases at V and 4 bases at J, with 16 bases between the two ends. CDR1 and CDR2 (germline): SGHNT, YYREEE (reference sequence). This CDR3 region has 14 residues.

The CDR3 DNA is TGTGCCAGCAGCTCAGAAAGAAACACTGAAGCTTTCTTT. This encodes CASSSERNTEAFF. The J gene is TRBJ1-1, the V gene TRBV7-9; D uncertain. The CDR3 totals 13 residues. Deletions cut 4 bases from V and 2 bases from J, with 8 bases between. CDR1 is SEHNR and CDR2 is FQNEAQ in the germline V gene (reference sequence).

This chain connects TRBV5-1 to TRBJ2-1, with 10 bases identical to TRBD2. CDR1 and CDR2 (germline): SGHRS, YFSETQ. Unmatched junction bases numbered 4, after V lost 4 bases and J lost 3 bases. The CDR3 extends over 15 amino acids. The CDR3: CASSSTSGVYNEQFF. CDR3 DNA sequence: TGCGCCAGCAGCAGTACTAGCGGGGTCTACAATGAGCAGTTCTTC.

The CDR3 reads CASSPGTSVDISYNEQFF. The CDR3 nucleotides are TGTGCCAGTAGTCCTGGGACTAGCGTCGACATCTCCTACAATGAGCAGTTCTTC. V gene TRBV19 combines with J gene TRBJ2-1, with 10 bases matching TRBD2. The CDR3 totals 18 residues. J gave up 0 bases and V 5 bases, and 10 bases lay outside the gene matches. Germline V gene sequence: CDR1 LNHDA, CDR2 SQIVND (reference sequence).

The V gene is TRBV5-6, the J gene TRBJ1-6, with a possible D match to TRBD1 (6 bases). Trimming pared 3 bases from V and 7 bases from J, leaving 14 bases between. The CDR3 sequence is 15 residues long. Germline values: CDR1 SGHDT, CDR2 YYEEEE. CDR3 nucleotide sequence: TGTGCCAGCAGCTGGGCAAGGACAGTAAATTCACCCCTCCACTTT. It yields the protein CASSWARTVNSPLHF.

The count of this clone is one. V gene TRBV20-1 combines with J gene TRBJ2-3; tentative D call: TRBD1 (5 bases). The V end was cut by 0 bases, the J end by 14 bases, with 12 bases between. Germline lookup yields CDR1 DFQATT and CDR2 SNEGSKA (reference sequence). The length of the CDR3 is 11 residues. CDR3: CSAREQEVPYF. In DNA form, the CDR3 reads TGCAGTGCTAGAGAACAGGAAGTTCCGTATTTT.

This clone turned up a few times. The genes are TRBV28 and TRBJ2-1; D may be TRBD2 (6 bases). The germline V and J ends were trimmed by 8 bases and 1 base, with 18 bases remaining between them. CDR3 size: 16 residues. Germline V gene data show CDR1 as MDHEN and CDR2 as SYDVKM. DNA for the CDR3: TGTGCCAGCGGGAAAGCGGGTTTCCTATCCTACAATGAGCAGTTCTTC. This sequence encodes CASGKAGFLSYNEQFF. The full variable domain, with the rest looked up from reference TRBV28 and TRBJ2-1, is DVKVTQSSRYLVKRTGEKVFLECVQDMDHENMFWYRQDPGLGLRLIYFSYDVKMKEKGDIPEGYSVSREKKERFSLILESASTNQTSMYLCASGKAGFLSYNEQFFGPGTRLTVL.

This sequence joins TRBV6-5 and TRBJ1-1; possible D gene TRBD1, 6 bases. V shed 8 bases and J shed 5 bases, with 12 bases lying between them. This CDR3 contains 12 residues. Germline assignment: CDR1 MNHEY and CDR2 SVGAGI. This CDR3 is CASQGKGTEAFF. The CDR3, as DNA: TGTGCCAGCCAGGGGAAGGGAACTGAAGCTTTCTTT.

The chain carries TRBV5-4 and TRBJ2-7; 7 bases line up with TRBD2. From germline, CDR1 is SGHNT and CDR2 YYREEE (reference sequence). This CDR3 spans 14 amino acids. The V segment lost 0 bases and the J segment 7 bases; nucleotides outside the gene matches: 7. The CDR3 is CASSLVAGAREQYF. The DNA for the CDR3 is TGTGCCAGCAGCTTGGTCGCGGGAGCCCGGGAGCAGTACTTC.

This chain links TRBV28 with TRBJ2-7; 9 positions match TRBD1. V shed 5 bases and J 3 bases; nucleotides not matched to a gene: 8. CDR1 is MDHEN, CDR2 SYDVKM, per germline. The CDR3 contains 15 residues. The CDR3 here is CASSPWGQGGYEQYF. The CDR3, as DNA: TGTGCCAGCAGTCCCTGGGGACAGGGCGGCTACGAGCAGTACTTC.

This chain uses TRBV18 with TRBJ1-2, with D maybe TRBD1 (6 bases). The V end was cut by 1 base, the J end by 6 bases, with 18 bases between. CDR1 and CDR2 from the germline V gene are KGHSH and LQKENI. This CDR3 spans 16 amino acids. The DNA of the CDR3 is TGTGCCAGCTCACCACTTGTCGGGGGGCGGTCCGATGGCTACACCTTC. The encoded protein is CASSPLVGGRSDGYTF.

This clone was seen only once. V usage is TRBV9 and J usage is TRBJ2-7; 8 nucleotides align to TRBD2. CDR1 and CDR2 from the germline V gene are SGDLS and YYNGEE. V shed 4 bases, J shed 0 bases, and the junction held 3 bases outside the gene matches. The CDR3 spans 14 residues. The DNA of the CDR3 is TGTGCCAGCAGCTCCAGCGGGAGCTCCTACGAGCAGTACTTC. As protein: CASSSSGSSYEQYF.

The rearrangement joins TRBV27 to TRBJ1-1, with 9 bases identical to TRBD1. Germline CDR1 MNHEY, CDR2 SMNVEV (reference sequence). The CDR3 covers 16 residues. Germline trimming cut 5 bases from V and 1 base from J; bases unmatched to any gene: 8. The CDR3 coding sequence is TGTGCCAGCAGTATACAGGGGGCAGGAAGGAACACTGAAGCTTTCTTT. This encodes CASSIQGAGRNTEAFF.

This chain joins TRBV10-3 and TRBJ1-6; TRBD1 matches at 10 bases. With 0 bases clipped from V and 9 bases from J, the junction kept 2 bases outside the gene matches. CDR3 length: 15 amino acids. Germline lookup yields CDR1 ENHRY and CDR2 SYGVKD. CDR3 amino acids: CAISESTGGTSPLHF. The CDR3 nucleotides are TGTGCCATCAGTGAGTCGACAGGGGGCACTTCACCCCTCCACTTT.

Turning to this clone: A read error may produce the germline difference seen at one junction end. V gene TRBV11-2 combines with J gene TRBJ2-1, with 14 positions matching TRBD2. The germline gives CDR1 SGHAT, CDR2 FQNNGV. The CDR3 consists of 16 residues. The CDR3 loop reads CANSSWETSGGDEQFF. The CDR3, as DNA: TGTGCCAACAGCTCCTGGGAGACTAGCGGGGGGGATGAGCAGTTCTTC.

This clone was picked up one time. The J gene is TRBJ2-2, the V gene TRBV7-2, with 11 positions matching TRBD2. There are 14 residues in the CDR3. The junction had 2 bases not matched to a gene; V was cut back by 10 bases and J by 1 base. Germline V gene sequence: CDR1 SGHTA, CDR2 FQGNSA. CDR3 coding DNA: TGTGCCATCGGGACTAGCGGGAACACCGGGGAGCTGTTTTTT. It translates to CAIGTSGNTGELFF.

A word on this clone: This specimen includes other DNA sequences encoding the same CDR3. The genes are TRBV19 and TRBJ1-5, with a possible D match to TRBD1 (5 bases). V lost 3 bases, J lost 7 bases, and 13 bases lay in between. CDR3 length equals 14 residues. Per the germline V gene, CDR1 is LNHDA and CDR2 is SQIVND (reference sequence). The CDR3 nucleotides are TGTGCCAGTAGTATTTGGCAGGGTAACCAGCCCCAGCATTTT. Residues: CASSIWQGNQPQHF.

The CDR3 region is CAWMSGNTIYF. In nucleotides, the CDR3 is TGTGCCTGGATGAGTGGAAACACCATATATTTT. The J gene is TRBJ1-3, the V gene TRBV30; D unclear. CDR1 is GTSNPN and CDR2 is SVGIG in the germline V gene (reference sequence). CDR3 length: 11 residues. V was clipped by 4 bases and J by 3 bases, with 4 bases between them.

CDR3 DNA: TGTGCCTGTGGGGAGTCGGAAGCTTTCTTT. Its translation: CACGESEAFF. The chain has TRBV30 and TRBJ1-1; D is uncertain. Germline CDR1 reads GTSNPN; CDR2 reads SVGIG (reference sequence). This CDR3 comprises 10 residues. Between the trimmed V and J ends, which lost 6 bases and 8 bases, there was a span of 10 bases.

The chain employs TRBV5-4 and TRBJ2-2; a weak D match, TRBD2 (5 bases). This CDR3 contains 16 residues. V was trimmed by 0 bases and J by 3 bases, leaving 12 bases between them. Looked up from germline, CDR1 is SGHNT and CDR2 is YYREEE (reference sequence). The CDR3 coding sequence is TGTGCCAGCAGCTTGGACACGGGGATAGACACCGGGGAGCTGTTTTTT. The encoded protein is CASSLDTGIDTGELFF.

The J gene is TRBJ2-2, the V gene TRBV4-1; 11 bases line up with TRBD2. Losses at the gene ends were 4 bases for V and 7 bases for J; bases not matched to a gene: 11. The length of the CDR3 is 17 residues. The V gene's germline CDR1 is MGHRA and CDR2 YSYEKL. CDR3: CASSLLLAGGLSGELFF. In DNA form, the CDR3 reads TGCGCCAGCAGCCTTCTCTTAGCGGGAGGGCTAAGCGGGGAGCTGTTTTTT.

CDR3 residues: CASTLNARRYNEQFF. The CDR3, as DNA: TGTGCCAGCACCCTGAATGCTAGACGATACAATGAGCAGTTCTTC. The chain is built from TRBV28 and TRBJ2-1; no reliable D call. V was pared by 7 bases and J by 4 bases, with 17 bases between. Germline CDR1 MDHEN, CDR2 SYDVKM. The CDR3 spans 15 residues.